This is a list of T cell receptor beta chains from one sample in a study of shared clonotypes between healthy human individuals. Assay used: immunoSEQ multiplex PCR; TCRdb lists only in-frame clones, some missing. The table has more than 500,000 clones, roughly 96% seen once; the top ten hold 0.11%. Sequenced: naive CD8+ T cells sorted from blood. Receptors originate from a woman younger than 45 in good health. The CDR3 runs from the conserved cysteine through the conserved F or W. Each record gives: clone size, D gene, J gene, V gene, CDR3 DNA, CDR3 protein. The D gene is left open where the match is weak. Some rows have no size entry. The others give once, few or many, or a class for an expanded clone.

>NA|NA|TRBJ2-3|TRBV5-6
TGTGCCAGCAGCTTGGGTTCCGGCACAGATACGCAGTATTTT
CASSLGSGTDTQYF
>NA|TRBD1|TRBJ2-3|TRBV6-5
TGTGCCAGCAGTACTGGGACAGCAGACACAGATACGCAGTATTTT
CASSTGTADTDTQYF
>NA|NA|TRBJ2-7|TRBV13
TGTGCCAGCAGCCCTAGTGGGCACGGGCCAGCGGGCTACGAGCAGTACTTC
CASSPSGHGPAGYEQYF
>NA|NA|TRBJ2-7|TRBV11-3
TGTGCCAGCAGCTTATTCGCCAGCCAGTACGAGCAGTACTTC
CASSLFASQYEQYF
>NA|NA|TRBJ2-3|TRBV9
TGTGCCAGCAGCGTGAGCCAGCTGGAAGTTAGCACAGATACGCAGTATTTT
CASSVSQLEVSTDTQYF
>NA|TRBD1|TRBJ1-5|TRBV28
TGTGCCAGCAGTCCCGGGACAGGGGGCGTTCAGCCCCAGCATTTT
CASSPGTGGVQPQHF
>NA|NA|TRBJ2-7|TRBV11-2
TGTGCCAGCAGCTTAGGCGCCTACGAGCAGTACTTC
CASSLGAYEQYF
>NA|TRBD2|TRBJ2-7|TRBV28
TGTGCCAGCAGTTTGCCTAGCGGGGGAGATTACGAGCAGTACTTC
CASSLPSGGDYEQYF
>NA|NA|TRBJ1-1|TRBV15
TGTGCCACCAGCGATACTTCTACTGAAGCTTTCTTT
CATSDTSTEAFF
>NA|NA|TRBJ1-3|TRBV5-1
TGCGCCAGCAGCTTTGACAGGAGAAGTGGAAACACCATATATTTT
CASSFDRRSGNTIYF
>NA|TRBD2|TRBJ2-1|TRBV27
TGTGCCAGCATCGACACCGCGGGAGGGCCGAATGAGCAGTTCTTC
CASIDTAGGPNEQFF
>NA|NA|TRBJ2-1|TRBV5-4
TGTGCCAGCAGGCCCGCGAGCTCCTACAATGAGCAGTTCTTC
CASRPASSYNEQFF
>NA|NA|TRBJ1-1|TRBV4-1
TGCGCCAGCAGCCAGGCCGGGACGAAAACTTTCTTT
CASSQAGTKTFF
>NA|NA|TRBJ2-1|TRBV11-2
TGTGCCAGCAGCTGGCCTAGCTTTTCCTACAATGAGCAGTTCTTC
CASSWPSFSYNEQFF
>NA|TRBD1|TRBJ1-5|TRBV6-5
TGTGCCAGCGCTCACAGGGGACTAAATCAGCCCCAGCATTTT
CASAHRGLNQPQHF
>NA|NA|TRBJ2-1|TRBV30
TGTGCCTGGAGTTTCAACGCCGGCAGTGAGCAGTTCTTC
CAWSFNAGSEQFF
>NA|NA|TRBJ2-5|TRBV9
TGTGCCAGCAGCGGATGGGACGCTCAGCCCGAGACCCAGTACTTC
CASSGWDAQPETQYF
>NA|NA|TRBJ2-5|TRBV11-3
TGTGCCAGCAGCTTAGGCCCAAGGCGGAGGCAAGAGACCCAGTACTTC
CASSLGPRRRQETQYF
>NA|TRBD2|TRBJ2-1|TRBV7-9
TGTGCCAGCAGCAAAGACACTAGCGGCAATGAGCAGTTCTTC
CASSKDTSGNEQFF
>NA|NA|TRBJ1-4|TRBV2
TGTGCCAGCCGCAAGGGGTTGAGGGACGAAAAACTGTTTTTT
CASRKGLRDEKLFF
>NA|TRBD1|TRBJ2-7|TRBV11-2
TGTGCCAGCAGCTTAGACCGGGGGACAGGACCCTACGAGCAGTACTTC
CASSLDRGTGPYEQYF
>NA|TRBD1|TRBJ2-1|TRBV5-4
TGTGCCAGCAGCTTGCGACAGGGCCGGAATGAGCAGTTCTTC
CASSLRQGRNEQFF
>few|NA|TRBJ2-7|TRBV28
TGTGCCAGCTGGGTGGGACTCCTTTCCCACGAGCAGTACTTC
CASWVGLLSHEQYF
>NA|NA|TRBJ1-5|TRBV6-1
TGTGCCAGCAGTGACAGGTCGGAAATTCAGCCCCAGCATTTT
CASSDRSEIQPQHF
>NA|NA|TRBJ2-5|TRBV27
TGTGCCAGCGGCTTTGAGCGTGGAGTGGAAGAGACCCAGTACTTC
CASGFERGVEETQYF
>NA|NA|TRBJ2-7|TRBV28
TGTGCCAGCAGTTTGACAGGAGCTACCTACGAGCAGTACTTC
CASSLTGATYEQYF
>NA|NA|TRBJ1-3|TRBV7-8
TGTGCCAGCAGCTTAGAAAGTCCGCCAGACTCTGGAAACACCATATATTTT
CASSLESPPDSGNTIYF
>NA|TRBD1|TRBJ2-1|TRBV25-1
TGTGCCAGCAGTGAATATACAGGGGGCTCCTACAATGAGCAGTTCTTC
CASSEYTGGSYNEQFF